Following are 9 T cell receptor beta chains from one sample sequenced in a study of cytomegalovirus exposure and HLA in healthy donors. Sequencing used immunoSEQ multiplex PCR; TCRdb keeps in-frame clones, though not all of them. The table shows about 330,000 clones, with roughly 90% occurring only once. The specimen was PBMCs. Every receptor here comes from a young woman in good health and CMV-seronegative.

The chain uses TRBV27 and TRBJ1-5, with D uncertain. CDR3 size: 14 residues. Deletions cut 0 bases from V and 2 bases from J, with 5 bases between. Germline V gives CDR1 MNHEY, CDR2 SMNVEV (reference sequence). The CDR3 region has the DNA TGTGCCAGCAGTTTATCCGGGGGCAATCAGCCCCAGCATTTT. Its translation: CASSLSGGNQPQHF.

This chain uses TRBV7-6 with TRBJ1-4, with TRBD1 identical over 9 bases. Germline V gives CDR1 SGHVS, CDR2 FNYEAQ. CDR3 length: 15 amino acids. After removal of 6 bases from V and 5 bases from J, the junction contained 7 bases not matched to a gene. The DNA for the CDR3 is TGTGCCAGCAGTCCCGGACAGGGGTTGAATGAAAAACTGTTTTTT. Protein product: CASSPGQGLNEKLFF.

The CDR3 DNA sequence: TGTGCCAGCACAAGCCAAGCAACGACCTACGAGCAGTACTTC. Residues: CASTSQATTYEQYF. This sequence joins TRBV6-1 and TRBJ2-7; D uncertain. Germline V lookup: CDR1 MNHNS, CDR2 SASEGT. The CDR3 sequence is 14 residues long. V was shortened by 7 bases and J by 2 bases, with 15 bases between the two germline ends.

The chain recombines TRBV29-1 with TRBJ2-2; the D gene is possibly TRBD2 (5 bases). The V gene lost 3 bases and the J gene lost 7 bases, with 12 bases spanning the gap. The CDR3 totals 13 residues. CDR1 is SQVTM, CDR2 ANQGSEA, per germline. The CDR3 DNA follows: TGCAGCGTTGATAGACGGAGCGGCGGGGAGCTGTTTTTT. Translating gives CSVDRRSGGELFF.

In its sample, this clone was seen a few times. The rearrangement uses TRBV18 and TRBJ2-7; 9 bases map to TRBD2. The length of the CDR3 is 17 residues. The V and J ends lost 0 bases and 3 bases, in that order; junction bases with no gene match: 9. CDR1 is KGHSH, CDR2 LQKENI, per germline. The CDR3 nucleotides read TGTGCCAGCTCACCACCGTTTACGACTAGCGGACTCTACGAGCAGTACTTC. Translation: CASSPPFTTSGLYEQYF.

This rearrangement joins TRBV7-9 to TRBJ2-7; 9 bases align to TRBD2. The CDR3 covers 15 residues. With V trimmed by 3 bases and J by 7 bases, 10 bases remained unmatched. Germline lookup yields CDR1 SEHNR and CDR2 FQNEAQ (reference sequence). In nucleotides, the CDR3 is TGTGCCAGCAGCTTTTCGGCGGGAGGGCCACCGGAGCAGTACTTC. Translating it yields CASSFSAGGPPEQYF.

The chain recombines TRBV4-3 with TRBJ1-4; D is possibly TRBD1 (6 bases). The CDR3 runs to 16 residues. V was clipped by 3 bases and J by 0 bases, with 11 bases between them. In germline, CDR1 is LGHNA, CDR2 YSLEER. As DNA, the CDR3 is TGCGCCAGCAGCCAGGGGGCCCTTACAACTAATGAAAAACTGTTTTTT. Translated: CASSQGALTTNEKLFF.

This chain connects TRBV18 to TRBJ2-7; maybe TRBD2 (6 bases). Germline V gene data show CDR1 as KGHSH and CDR2 as LQKENI. Trimming shortened V by 6 bases and J by 2 bases, and 23 bases separated the two germline ends. The CDR3 runs to 17 residues. CDR3 coding DNA: TGTGCCAGCTCCCGGGTCGGGTCCGGGACTCCCGCCTACGAGCAGTACTTC. Encoded protein: CASSRVGSGTPAYEQYF. The variable domain in full, completed from reference TRBV18 and TRBJ2-7, reads NAGVMQNPRHLVRRRGQEARLRCSPMKGHSHVYWYRQLPEEGLKFMVYLQKENIIDESGMPKERFSAEFPKEGPSILRIQQVVRGDSAAYFCASSRVGSGTPAYEQYFGPGTRLTVT.

The J gene is TRBJ2-1, the V gene TRBV11-2, with 7 bases aligning to TRBD2. CDR1 is SGHAT and CDR2 is FQNNGV in the germline V gene. This CDR3 has 16 residues. The V segment lost 4 bases and the J segment 1 base; nucleotides outside the gene matches: 7. The CDR3 protein is CASSSLADGSYNEQFF. The CDR3 nucleotides read TGTGCCAGCAGCTCCCTAGCGGATGGGTCCTACAATGAGCAGTTCTTC. Drawing the rest from reference TRBV11-2 and TRBJ2-1, the complete variable domain is EAGVAQSPRYKIIEKRQSVAFWCNPISGHATLYWYQQILGQGPKLLIQFQNNGVVDDSQLPKDRFSAERLKGVDSTLKIQPAKLEDSAVYLCASSSLADGSYNEQFFGPGTRLTVL.